What follows are 22 T cell receptor delta chains derived from one specimen sequenced in a study of γδ T cells in repeated Plasmodium falciparum infection. TCRdb ran CATT on the multiplex PCR reads. In the table there are about 48,000 delta-chain clones, roughly 1.5% of which are singletons. Bulk repertoires came from Vgamma9/Vdelta2+ or Vdelta2-negative gammadelta T cells flow-sorted from PBMC. Specimen: gamma-delta T cells from blood. These receptors came from a pool of human donors (malaria-infected and uninfected, not separated).

This clone was counted a few times. A read error likely explains why the TCRdb protein, taken from a much larger clone, differs from this DNA's translation at residue 3; the protein shown is translated from the DNA. V is TRDV1 and J is TRDJ1; possibly TRDD2 for D (7 bases). The J gene, missing from TCRdb, was assigned here through DNA to germline matching. This CDR3 has 20 residues. The V gene's germline CDR1 is TSWWSYY and CDR2 QGS. The CDR3 sequence: CAFGEWISYGLGIGTDKLIF. DNA for the CDR3: TGTGCTTTTGGGGAATGGATTTCCTACGGTCTGGGGATTGGTACCGATAAACTCATCTTT.

This clone was seen ten or more times. The mismatch at residue 8 between this DNA's translation and the TCRdb protein of a much larger clone likely reflects a read error; the protein shown is translated from the DNA. This sequence joins TRDV1 and TRDJ1; 11 bases agree with TRDD3. This CDR3 spans 24 amino acids. CDR1 and CDR2 from the germline V gene are TSWWSYY and QGS. J gave up 0 bases and V 5 bases, and 29 bases lay outside the gene matches. CDR3 DNA sequence: TGTGCTCTTGGGAACCAGGCCTCCCTACTCCCTGGGGGATACCGGTTTCAGAACACCGATAAACTCATCTTT. This translates into CALGNQASLLPGGYRFQNTDKLIF.

This clone has a handful of counts. A far larger clone lies a single base away; this is likely a read error. The sample carries other DNA sequences with the same CDR3. The chain is built from TRDV2 and TRDJ3; TRDD3 is a possible D gene (6 bases). The CDR3 has 19 residues. V was pared by 0 bases and J by 5 bases, with 19 bases between. Germline assignment: CDR1 GEAIGNYY and CDR2 EKD. The CDR3 region is CACDTLLGDTLGDTRQMFF. The DNA of the CDR3 is TGTGCCTGTGACACCCTACTGGGAGATACGCTGGGGGACACCCGACAGATGTTTTTC.

This clone was seen more than once but under ten times. TCRdb pairs this DNA with a much larger clone's protein that differs at residue 12, likely a read error; the protein shown was translated from the DNA. CDR3 nucleotides: TGTGCTCTTGGGGACCCCTCCCGGATACCCCTACTGTACACCGATAAACTCATCTTT. Residues: CALGDPSRIPLLYTDKLIF. This chain uses TRDV1 with TRDJ1, with D possibly TRDD3 on 6 matching bases. As TCRdb names no J gene, one was assigned here on the basis of a DNA match to germline. Germline CDR1 is TSWWSYY and CDR2 is QGS. CDR3 length: 19 amino acids. The V end lost 3 bases, the J end lost 0 bases, and 23 bases lay between the germline ends.

In the case of this clone: This DNA translates differently at residue 13 from the TCRdb protein, which is that of a much larger clone; a read error is likely, and the protein shown is the DNA's own translation. V gene TRDV2 combines with J gene TRDJ1; 13 bases agree with TRDD3. The J gene, absent from TCRdb, was called here by matching the DNA to germline. V was clipped by 5 bases and J by 5 bases; unmatched bases: 19. CDR1 is GEAIGNYY, CDR2 EKD, per germline. This CDR3 contains 19 residues. CDR3 amino acids: CACAPLTGGYEGLRDKLIF. The CDR3 DNA reads TGTGCCTGTGCCCCTTTAACTGGGGGATACGAGGGGCTCCGGGATAAACTCATCTTT.

With regard to this clone: The TCRdb protein comes from a much larger clone and disagrees with this DNA's translation at residues 4 and 16, likely due to a read error; the protein given here is derived from the DNA. The CDR3 DNA follows: TGTGCTCTTAGGGATCGCAAGGCCTTCCTTTCCTCGTACTGGGGGCCCCGAGGAACCGATAAACTCATCTTT. Amino acid sequence: CALRDRKAFLSSYWGPRGTDKLIF. This chain uses TRDV1 with TRDJ1, with D possibly being TRDD3 (8 bases). This CDR3 has 24 amino acids. CDR1 and CDR2 (germline): TSWWSYY, QGS.

Remarks on this clone: TCRdb has a much larger clone's protein, which differs at residue 8 from the translation of this DNA, likely because of a read error; what is shown is the protein translated from the DNA. The gene calls are TRDV1 and TRDJ1; D remains ambiguous. Here the J gene was assigned by germline matching of the DNA, as TCRdb has none. The germline V gene encodes CDR1 TSWWSYY and CDR2 QGS. The CDR3 is 13 residues long. V lost 0 bases and J lost 10, with 12 bases in between. The CDR3 loop is CALGELWAPRLIF. DNA for the CDR3: TGTGCTCTTGGGGAACTATGGGCCCCCCGACTCATCTTT.

There are a few counts of this clone. This is likely an artifact of a read error, given a far larger clone one base away. Within the sample, other DNA sequences also encode this same CDR3. The chain combines TRDV1 with TRDJ1; D is tentatively TRDD2 or TRDD3 (6 bases each). TCRdb supplies no J gene; here it was assigned by aligning the nucleotide sequence to germline. CDR1 and CDR2 from the germline V gene are TSWWSYY and QGS. The CDR3 totals 21 residues. V gave up 0 bases and J gave up 4 bases, with 30 bases separating them. The CDR3 DNA sequence: TGTGCTCTTGGGGAACTCGGTCCTACAGAGCTACTTGGGGATTGGTGCGATAAACTCATCTTT. It yields the protein CALGELGPTELLGDWCDKLIF.

This clone occurred a few times. The protein recorded in TCRdb matches a much larger clone and deviates from this DNA's translation at residue 13, suggesting a read error; the protein here is obtained by translating the DNA. The V gene is TRDV2, but the J gene lacks a call; the D segment call TRDD3 is taken from the table without a DNA check. The CDR3 runs to 15 residues. In germline, CDR1 is GEAIGNYY, CDR2 EKD. CDR3 loop: CACDTKGINTDKPIF. CDR3 nucleotides: TGTGCCTGTGACACGAAAGGGATAAACACCGATAAACCCATCTTT.

Comments on this clone: TCRdb's protein for this DNA is that of a much larger clone and differs from the translation at residue 16, likely a read error; the protein shown is the DNA translation. The V gene is TRDV1, the J gene TRDJ1; the match to TRDD3 covers 11 bases. The J gene, absent from TCRdb, was called here by matching the DNA to germline. Germline-derived CDR1 and CDR2 are TSWWSYY and QGS. This CDR3 spans 20 amino acids. The CDR3 DNA sequence: TGTGCTCTTGGAGACCCCCACGTCGGGTACTGGGGGATAAGAACCGGTAAACTCATCTTT. This codes for CALGDPHVGYWGIRTGKLIF.

Worth noting for this clone: An end of the junction differs from the germline gene, which may be a read error. The chain uses TRDV1 and TRDJ1; 13 bases fit TRDD3. As TCRdb names no J gene, one was assigned here on the basis of a DNA match to germline. Germline CDR1 reads TSWWSYY; CDR2 reads QGS. The CDR3 is made up of 16 amino acids. The CDR3 DNA reads TGCGCGCGAGCCTCAGTACTGGGGGATACGCGCGATAAACTCATCTTT. This sequence encodes CARASVLGDTRDKLIF.

This clone showed up just a few times. The protein recorded in TCRdb matches a much larger clone and deviates from this DNA's translation at residue 18, suggesting a read error; the protein here is obtained by translating the DNA. There is no J gene call, but TRDV1 is given as the V gene; the table's D call, TRDD3, was not checked against the DNA. In germline, CDR1 is TSWWSYY, CDR2 QGS. The CDR3 spans 20 residues. The CDR3 region is CALGERQTPGVLLHTDKPIF. For the CDR3, the DNA is TGTGCTCTTGGGGAAAGACAAACCCCAGGAGTACTTCTCCACACCGATAAACCCATCTTT.

This clone was recorded a few times. Translating this DNA gives a protein that differs at residue 14 from the TCRdb one, which belongs to a much larger clone; a read error is likely, and the protein shown is this translation. This chain uses TRDV1 with TRDJ1, with 9 bases that match TRDD3. Germline CDR1 reads TSWWSYY; CDR2 reads QGS. V was clipped by 4 bases and J by 7 bases; unmatched bases: 34. This CDR3 has 23 residues. CDR3: CALGGRPFPPAPLRGDTQGKLIF. The CDR3, as DNA: TGTGCTCTTGGGGGCCGTCCCTTTCCTCCCGCCCCTTTACGGGGGGATACACAGGGTAAACTCATCTTT.

On this clone itself: A clone one base away is much larger, so this may be a read error. Other DNA sequences in the same sample also yield this CDR3. The chain combines TRDV1 with TRDJ1; TRDD3 matches at 11 bases. Trimming at V came to 2 bases and at J to 3 bases, leaving 20 bases not matched to a gene. The CDR3 is made up of 21 amino acids. Germline CDR1 and CDR2: TSWWSYY and QGS. CDR3 in amino acids: CALGERGVSYYWGITPDKLIF. The CDR3 DNA reads TGTGCTCTTGGGGAAAGGGGTGTTTCCTATTACTGGGGGATAACCCCCGATAAACTCATCTTT.

In regard to this clone: Since a far larger clone is one base different, this is likely a read error. This CDR3 is also generated by other DNA sequences in the sample. The CDR3 protein is CALGAVPIRRTGAKYTDKLIF. DNA for the CDR3: TGTGCTCTTGGGGCAGTACCAATACGACGCACTGGGGCCAAGTACACCGATAAACTCATCTTT. The chain links TRDV1 to TRDJ1, with TRDD3 identical over 7 bases. Germline-derived CDR1 and CDR2 are TSWWSYY and QGS. Trimming at V came to 4 bases and at J to 0 bases, leaving 23 bases not matched to a gene. This CDR3 has 21 residues.

A remark on this clone: TCRdb has a much larger clone's protein, which differs at residue 4 from the translation of this DNA, likely because of a read error; what is shown is the protein translated from the DNA. This chain connects TRDV1 to TRDJ1; D unresolved. Germline matching of the DNA provided the J gene here, since TCRdb leaves it blank. The CDR3 has 17 amino acids. Looked up from germline, CDR1 is TSWWSYY and CDR2 is QGS. CDR3 nucleotide sequence: TGTGCTCTTAGGGAACGCAAGGGAGCCCAGTACACCGATAAACTCATCTTT. Protein: CALRERKGAQYTDKLIF.

This clone has ten or more counts. In the same sample, other DNA sequences code for this CDR3. The CDR3 nucleotides read TGTGCTCTTGGGGAACTCCCGTGGGGGATAGCAATCGCCAAAATAATCTTT. The encoded protein is CALGELPWGIAIAKIIF. The rearrangement joins TRDV1 to TRDJ1; the match to TRDD3 covers 9 bases. V gave up 0 bases and J gave up 14 bases; unmatched junction bases: 19. This CDR3 is built from 17 residues. Germline V CDR1 and CDR2: TSWWSYY, QGS.

There are many counts of this clone. A far larger clone is off by one base, so a read error is likely. This specimen includes other DNA sequences encoding the same CDR3. CDR3 coding DNA: TGTGCCTGTGGGACCTGCACCGATAAACTCATCTTT. This gives the protein CACGTCTDKLIF. The chain recombines TRDV2 with TRDJ1; D uncertain. Germline values: CDR1 GEAIGNYY, CDR2 EKD. The CDR3 is 12 amino acids. V lost 5 bases, J lost 1 base, and 7 bases lay in between.

Regarding this clone: This clone may be a read error of a much larger clone one base away. The J gene is TRDJ1, the V gene TRDV1, with 7 bases that match TRDD2. TCRdb gives no J gene; it was assigned here by matching the DNA to germline. The CDR3 consists of 21 residues. Germline CDR1 reads TSWWSYY; CDR2 reads QGS. V shed 2 bases and J 0 bases; nucleotides not matched to a gene: 21. CDR3 DNA: TGTGCTCTTGGGGAAAAAGGGCGTTCCTACGCTCGGGGACCGTACACCGATAAACTCATCTTT. As protein: CALGEKGRSYARGPYTDKLIF.

There are many counts of this clone. The TCRdb record carries a much larger clone's protein, which differs from this DNA's translation at residue 13; a read error is the likely cause, and the protein listed here is the DNA translation. The J gene went uncalled, whereas the V gene is TRDV1. CDR3 length: 14 residues. The germline gives CDR1 TSWWSYY, CDR2 QGS. CDR3 bases: TGTGCTCTTGGGGTCCCAAATGTGCCGGATAAACTCACCTTT. It yields the protein CALGVPNVPDKLTF.

This clone came up many times. The protein given by TCRdb reflects a much larger clone and differs at residue 13 from this DNA's translation, likely from a read error; the protein shown is the DNA's translation. V is TRDV1 and J is TRDJ1; D not certain. This CDR3 is built from 14 residues. Germline V gives CDR1 TSWWSYY, CDR2 QGS. The CDR3 spells CALGAPKNTDKLTF. As DNA, the CDR3 is TGTGCTCTTGGGGCACCCAAAAACACCGATAAACTCACCTTT.

In its sample, this clone was seen a few times. The TCRdb record carries a much larger clone's protein, which differs from this DNA's translation at residue 15; a read error is the likely cause, and the protein listed here is the DNA translation. This chain connects TRDV1 to TRDJ1; D is ambiguous. No J segment appears in TCRdb, so it was assigned here by matching the sequence to germline. Germline V gives CDR1 TSWWSYY, CDR2 QGS. The CDR3 consists of 19 residues. CDR3 region: CALGSQGVATPLSTGKLIF. CDR3 nucleotide sequence: TGTGCTCTTGGGTCCCAGGGAGTGGCTACTCCCCTGTCTACCGGTAAACTCATCTTT.